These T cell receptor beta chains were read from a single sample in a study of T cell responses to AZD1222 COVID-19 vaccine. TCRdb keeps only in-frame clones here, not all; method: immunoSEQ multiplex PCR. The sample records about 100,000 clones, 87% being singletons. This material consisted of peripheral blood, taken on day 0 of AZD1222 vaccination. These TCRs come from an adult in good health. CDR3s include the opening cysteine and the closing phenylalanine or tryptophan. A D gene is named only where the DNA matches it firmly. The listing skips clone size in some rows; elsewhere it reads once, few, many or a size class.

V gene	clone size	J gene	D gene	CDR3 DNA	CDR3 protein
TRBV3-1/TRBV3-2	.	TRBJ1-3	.	TGTGCCAGCAGTACTGGCGGGTCCGGCTCTGGAAACACCATATATTTT	CASSTGGSGSGNTIYF
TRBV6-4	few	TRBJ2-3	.	TGTGCCAGCAGTGAGAGTGCGACAGATACGCAGTATTTT	CASSESATDTQYF
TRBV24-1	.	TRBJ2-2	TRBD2	TGTGCCACCAGTGGACTAGCGGGACGCGCCGGGGAGCTGTTTTTT	CATSGLAGRAGELFF
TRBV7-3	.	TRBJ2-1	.	TGTGCCAGCAGCTTAACTGGGGCGATGGGCCATTACAATGAGCAGTTCTTC	CASSLTGAMGHYNEQFF
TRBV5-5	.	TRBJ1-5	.	TGTGCCAGCAGCTTCCAGGTTTATCAGCCCCAGCATTTT	CASSFQVYQPQHF
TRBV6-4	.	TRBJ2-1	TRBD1	TGTGCCAGCAGCGAGTCAGGGGGTAACAATGAGCAGTTCTTC	CASSESGGNNEQFF
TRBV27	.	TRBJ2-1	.	TGTGCCAGCAGTTTATCACAGATAGGGACACAGGAGCAGTTCTTC	CASSLSQIGTQEQFF
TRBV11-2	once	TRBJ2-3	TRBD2	TGTGCCAGCAGCTTAGTCGGTCTAGCGGGAGTTGCAGATACGCAGTATTTT	CASSLVGLAGVADTQYF
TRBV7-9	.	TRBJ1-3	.	TGTGCCAGCAGCGAGGCCTCCCCGGGAAACACCATATATTTT	CASSEASPGNTIYF
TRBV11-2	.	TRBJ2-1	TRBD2	TGTGCCAGCAGCTTAGATCTCCTAGCGGGAGACTACAATGAGCAGTTCTTC	CASSLDLLAGDYNEQFF
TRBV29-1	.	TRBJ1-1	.	TGCAGCGCTGGCCAGGAAACAAGGGAAGCTTTCTTT	CSAGQETREAFF
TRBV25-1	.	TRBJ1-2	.	TGTGCCAGCAGTTACCTCGGGGGGGGATATGGCTACACCTTC	CASSYLGGGYGYTF
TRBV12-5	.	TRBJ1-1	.	TGTGCTAGTGGTTTGTCGTTCAACACTGAAGCTTTCTTT	CASGLSFNTEAFF
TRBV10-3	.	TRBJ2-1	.	TGTGCCATCAGTGCGGACACCTACAATGAGCAGTTCTTC	CAISADTYNEQFF
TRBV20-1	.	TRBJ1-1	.	TGCAGTGCTAGAGGGACTGAAGCTTTCTTT	CSARGTEAFF
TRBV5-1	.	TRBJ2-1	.	TGTGCCAGCAGCCTCAGTTATAATGAGCAGTTCTTC	CASSLSYNEQFF
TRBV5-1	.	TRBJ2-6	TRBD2	TGTGCCAGCAGCGGGAGGGGGGGACAGGCTGGTTTTGTTGGCGGGGCCAACGTCCTGACTTTC	CASSGRGGQAGFVGGANVLTF
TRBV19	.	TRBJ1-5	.	TGTGCCAGTAGCAGAGACAGGAGCAATCAGCCCCAGCATTTT	CASSRDRSNQPQHF
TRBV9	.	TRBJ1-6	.	TGTGCCAGCAGCGACGGCCCTTCACCCCTCCACTTT	CASSDGPSPLHF
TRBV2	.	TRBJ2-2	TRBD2	TGTGCCAGCGGGGGACTAGCGGGAGACACCGGGGAGCTGTTTTTT	CASGGLAGDTGELFF
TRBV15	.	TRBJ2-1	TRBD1	TGTGCCACCAGTCCGGGACAGCACAATGAGCAGTTCTTC	CATSPGQHNEQFF
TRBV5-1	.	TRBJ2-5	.	TGTGCCAGCAGCCCGGGACAAGAAGAGACCCAGTACTTC	CASSPGQEETQYF
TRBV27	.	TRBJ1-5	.	TGTGCCAGCAGGACAGGAGCAGGGCTCCAGCATTTT	CASRTGAGLQHF
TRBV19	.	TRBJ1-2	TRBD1	TGTGCCAGTAGTACGAGGGGACAGGGGGTTGGCGGCTACACCTTC	CASSTRGQGVGGYTF
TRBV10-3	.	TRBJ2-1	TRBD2	TGTGCCATCAGTGATACGGGGGGTGGAAATGAGCAGTTCTTC	CAISDTGGGNEQFF
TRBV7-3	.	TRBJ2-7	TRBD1	TGTGCCAGCAGCCTCCGACAGGGGCCCTCCTACGAGCAGTACTTC	CASSLRQGPSYEQYF
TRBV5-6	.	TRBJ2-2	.	TGTGCCAGCAGCTCCTTGGGACCCAAAGCCACCGGGGAGCTGTTTTTT	CASSSLGPKATGELFF
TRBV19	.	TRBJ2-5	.	TGTGCCAGTAGTAGGGACCCCCGCGATGAGACCCAGTACTTC	CASSRDPRDETQYF
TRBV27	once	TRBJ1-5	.	TGTGCCAGCAGTCCTACAGGGCATAATCAGCCCCAGCATTTT	CASSPTGHNQPQHF